This is a list of T cell receptor beta chains from one sample in a study of blood T cell repertoires in COVID-19. Method: immunoSEQ multiplex PCR; TCRdb's copy keeps in-frame clones and lacks some. The data contain fewer than 250,000 clones, about 82% of them singletons. Sequenced: peripheral blood. All receptors derive from a woman of 80 years or more with acute or convalescent COVID-19. CDR3s include the opening cysteine and the closing phenylalanine or tryptophan. The D gene is left open where the match is weak. Expanded clones get a size class; other rows say once, few or many, or leave the size out.

abundance	d_gene	v_gene	j_gene	CDR3nt	CDR3aa
.	TRBD1	TRBV4-2	TRBJ2-7	TGTGCCAGCAGCCAAGGGGAAGGACAGGGGGTGACCTACGAGCAGTACTTC	CASSQGEGQGVTYEQYF
.	TRBD1	TRBV27	TRBJ1-5	TGTGCCAGCAGTTTTGACAGGGCAGGCAATCAGCCCCAGCATTTT	CASSFDRAGNQPQHF
.	.	TRBV7-2	TRBJ2-7	TGTGCCAGCAGCTTACAACAGACCTACGAGCAGTACTTC	CASSLQQTYEQYF
.	.	TRBV5-1	TRBJ1-4	TGCGCCAGCAGCGGAGAGACAGATGTTGGTGAAAAACTGTTTTTT	CASSGETDVGEKLFF
.	.	TRBV19	TRBJ2-1	TGTGCCAGTAGTATGAACTGGGAGCAGTTCTTC	CASSMNWEQFF
few	TRBD1	TRBV11-3	TRBJ1-1	TGTGCCAGCAGCTCAACAGGGGTGCTTCGAGCTTTCTTT	CASSSTGVLRAFF
.	.	TRBV19	TRBJ1-2	TGTGCCAGTAGTATCCAAGGGAGTAACTATGGCTACACCTTC	CASSIQGSNYGYTF
.	TRBD1	TRBV19	TRBJ1-3	TGTGCCAGTAGTATAGGGGACAGGGGGTCCTCTGGAAACACCATATATTTT	CASSIGDRGSSGNTIYF
.	TRBD2	TRBV5-6	TRBJ2-7	TGTGCCAGCAGCCGTCTGGGAGGGAGCAACGAGCAGTACTTC	CASSRLGGSNEQYF
.	TRBD2	TRBV27	TRBJ2-7	TGTGCCAGCAGTTCACCCTCCGGGACGGGAGGATACGAGCAGTACTTC	CASSSPSGTGGYEQYF
.	TRBD2	TRBV18	TRBJ2-4	TGTGCCAGCTCGGAACTAGCGGGAGTTAACATTCAGTACTTC	CASSELAGVNIQYF
few	.	TRBV7-9	TRBJ1-5	TGTGCCAGCAGCTTAGACTATCAGCCCCAGCATTTT	CASSLDYQPQHF
.	.	TRBV4-1	TRBJ2-7	TGCGCCAGCAGCCCAGAGGCAGGAAGAAACGAGCAGTACTTC	CASSPEAGRNEQYF
.	TRBD2	TRBV6-1	TRBJ2-5	TGTGCCAGCAGTGAACTGCGGGGGGCCCAAGAGACCCAGTACTTC	CASSELRGAQETQYF
.	.	TRBV19	TRBJ1-2	TGTGCCAGTAGTCGGGTTACTACGTATGGCTACACCTTC	CASSRVTTYGYTF
.	.	TRBV30	TRBJ2-5	TGTGCCTGGAGTCAATTAGCTTCCCAGTACTTC	CAWSQLASQYF
.	TRBD1	TRBV19	TRBJ1-5	TGTGCCAGTAGTATGGGACAGAATAGCAATCAGCCCCAGCATTTT	CASSMGQNSNQPQHF
.	TRBD2	TRBV5-1	TRBJ2-7	TGCGCCAGCAGCTTGGGGCGGGAGCCGGCCCTTCTCTCCTACGAGCAGTACTTC	CASSLGREPALLSYEQYF
.	TRBD1	TRBV6-2/TRBV6-3	TRBJ1-6	TGTGCCAGCAGCCCTCCGCGGGACAGTAAGAATTCACCCCTCCACTTT	CASSPPRDSKNSPLHF